This T cell receptor (beta chain) was obtained from a study of T cell changes during pregnancy in multiple sclerosis. Method: immunoSEQ multiplex PCR; TCRdb's copy keeps in-frame clones and lacks some. The table lists roughly 57,000 clones, less than 95% of them singletons. Germline lookup yields CDR1 SGHDT and CDR2 YYEEEE. The junction had 13 bases not matched to a gene; V was cut back by 4 bases and J by 5 bases. This CDR3 region has 16 residues. This TCR came from a female donor with multiple sclerosis, enrolled in a pregnancy study. J is TRBJ2-7 and V is TRBV5-6; 9 nucleotides line up with TRBD2. Sequencing used CD8+ T cells from peripheral blood mononuclear cells, obtained after pregnancy. Written as DNA, the CDR3 is TGTGCCAGCAGCCCGGTGGGGGCTAGCGGGACCCACGAGCAGTACTTC. This gives the protein CASSPVGASGTHEQYF.